The 22 T cell receptor beta chains in this list originate from one sample, sequenced in a study of spatial heterogeneity in lung cancer. As for time point: sample taken at primary tumor resection. Without sorting, whole RNA was sequenced from tumor, nontumor lung or frozen PBMC. TCRdb passed the 5' RACE reads through MiXCR, listing each CDR3 protein once. The table lists 90,000 or so distinct CDR3 sequences, around 10% of them singletons. Sequencing used PBMCs, obtained at surgery. The origin of the receptors is a male donor with early-stage non-small cell lung cancer.

This clonotype was found many times. The junction and the germline gene differ at one end; a read error may be behind it. The rearrangement joins TRBV30 to TRBJ1-5; perhaps TRBD1 as D (5 bases). The CDR3 is made up of 13 amino acids. From germline, CDR1 is GTSNPN and CDR2 SVGIG (reference sequence). In DNA, the CDR3 is TGTGCGTGGAGCGCACAGGAGGATCAGCCCCAGCATTTT. Translated: CAWSAQEDQPQHF.

This clonotype was detected a few times. This sequence joins TRBV2 and TRBJ1-5; no clear D. The ends were cut back, 2 bases at V and 0 bases at J, with 5 bases in the middle. CDR3 length: 14 residues. CDR1 and CDR2 from the germline V gene are SNHLY and FYNNEI. The CDR3 loop reads CASSERFSNQPQHF. DNA of the CDR3: TGTGCCAGCAGTGAACGTTTTAGCAATCAGCCCCAGCATTTT.

This clonotype has more than one count but fewer than ten. The V and J genes are TRBV20-1 and TRBJ2-2, with 11 bases lining up with TRBD2. This CDR3 spans 16 amino acids. V lost 3 bases, J lost 0 bases, and 3 bases stayed unmatched. CDR1 and CDR2 (germline): DFQATT, SNEGSKA (reference sequence). CDR3 nucleotide sequence: TGCAGTGCTAGTGCTAGCGGGAGGACGAACACCGGGGAGCTGTTTTTT. Translating gives CSASASGRTNTGELFF.

V is TRBV6-1 and J is TRBJ2-2; TRBD2 is a possible D gene (5 bases). Trimming stripped 7 bases from V and 0 bases from J, with 12 bases between. The length of the CDR3 is 15 residues. The germline V gene has CDR1 MNHNS and CDR2 SASEGT. CDR3 region: CASKDPGANTGELFF. The CDR3 DNA follows: TGTGCCAGCAAGGATCCCGGGGCGAACACCGGGGAGCTGTTTTTT.

This clonotype was observed a few times. This rearrangement joins TRBV4-3 to TRBJ2-7, with TRBD2 as a possible D gene (7 bases). CDR3 length: 17 amino acids. CDR1 LGHNA and CDR2 YSLEER come from the germline V gene. Deletions cut 0 bases from V and 5 bases from J, with 20 bases between. The CDR3 loop reads CASSQDTTGGSLDEQYF. The CDR3 coding sequence is TGCGCCAGCAGCCAAGACACAACGGGGGGCTCGTTAGACGAGCAGTACTTC.

This clonotype occurred a few times. The chain employs TRBV21-1 and TRBJ2-7; the table's D call, TRBD1, has no DNA check behind it. TRBV21-1 is given as a pseudogene. The CDR3 spans 15 residues. The CDR3 DNA follows: TGTGCCAGCAGCAAATTCGGGCCGGGATACTACGAGCAGTACTTC. Translated: CASSKFGPGYYEQYF.

The V call is TRBV4-3, the J call TRBJ2-3, with no clear D. Germline V CDR1 and CDR2: LGHNA, YSLEER. Trimming removed 0 bases at V and 0 bases at J, with 7 bases between. The CDR3 loop spans 15 amino acids. CDR3 sequence: CASSQEWYSTDTQYF. The CDR3 region has the DNA TGCGCCAGCAGCCAAGAATGGTATAGCACAGATACGCAGTATTTT.

This chain connects TRBV12-3 or TRBV12-4 to TRBJ2-4; 9 bases fit TRBD1. Unmatched junction bases numbered 9, after V lost 6 bases and J lost 15 bases. The length of the CDR3 is 12 residues. Here the CDR3 DNA reads TGTGCCAGCAGCCTCGGACAGGGGAGGAGGTACTTC. Encoded protein: CASSLGQGRRYF.

The chain links TRBV29-1 to TRBJ2-3, with 10 positions matching TRBD2. This CDR3 region has 14 residues. J gave up 7 bases and V 7 bases, and 11 bases lay outside the gene matches. Germline loops: CDR1 SQVTM, CDR2 ANQGSEA. CDR3 amino acids: CSADSSGSKHTQYF. The CDR3 DNA sequence: TGCAGCGCGGATTCTAGCGGGAGTAAACATACGCAGTATTTT.

This clonotype was observed many times. This chain links TRBV12-3 or TRBV12-4 with TRBJ1-1; D uncertain. V was shortened by 5 bases and J by 5 bases, with 6 bases between the two germline ends. This CDR3 spans 11 amino acids. CDR3 loop: CASSPKTEAFF. In DNA, the CDR3 is TGTGCCAGCAGTCCGAAGACTGAAGCTTTCTTT.

This clonotype was seen repeatedly, ten times or more. This chain connects TRBV7-2 to TRBJ2-2; D is possibly TRBD1 (6 bases). Per the germline V gene, CDR1 is SGHTA and CDR2 is FQGNSA. The CDR3 runs to 16 residues. Deletions cut 4 bases from V and 0 bases from J, with 12 bases between. CDR3 sequence (DNA): TGTGCCAGCAGCTCCAGACAGGCGACGAACACCGGGGAGCTGTTTTTT. Translating it yields CASSSRQATNTGELFF. The variable domain in full, completed from reference TRBV7-2 and TRBJ2-2, reads GAGVSQSPSNKVTEKGKDVELRCDPISGHTALYWYRQSLGQGLEFLIYFQGNSAPDKSGLPSDRFSAERTGGSVSTLTIQRTQQEDSAVYLCASSSRQATNTGELFFGEGSRLTVL.

About this clonotype itself: The junction departs from germline at one end; a sequencing error may be responsible. V usage is TRBV10-2 and J usage is TRBJ2-7; unclear D gene. There are 12 residues in the CDR3. The germline V gene encodes CDR1 WSHSY and CDR2 SAAADI. Here the CDR3 reads CASSEDSYERYF. CDR3 DNA sequence: TGCGCCAGCAGTGAGGACTCCTACGAGCGGTACTTC.

Only a few counts were recorded for this clonotype. The chain carries TRBV7-9 and TRBJ1-5, with 9 bases lining up with TRBD1. Per the germline V gene, CDR1 is SEHNR and CDR2 is FQNEAQ (reference sequence). Trimming removed 3 bases from V and 2 bases from J; junction bases left unmatched: 5. CDR3 length: 16 amino acids. The CDR3 sequence is CASSLGQGVGNQPQHF. CDR3 nucleotides: TGTGCCAGCAGCTTGGGACAGGGAGTAGGCAATCAGCCCCAGCATTTT.

This clonotype appeared many times. The rearrangement links TRBV12-3 or TRBV12-4 to TRBJ1-2, with a possible D match to TRBD1 (6 bases). The CDR3 consists of 14 residues. The V end lost 6 bases, the J end lost 5 bases, and 16 bases lay between the germline ends. The CDR3 region is CASSYATGPYGYTF. The CDR3 DNA is TGTGCCAGCAGCTACGCGACAGGACCTTATGGCTACACCTTC.

This clonotype appeared a few times. The chain employs TRBV5-4 and TRBJ2-1, with 8 bases fitting TRBD1. V trimming: 1 base; J trimming: 10 bases; junction bases outside the gene matches: 10. The length of the CDR3 is 15 residues. CDR1 is SGHNT, CDR2 YYREEE, per germline (reference sequence). The CDR3 DNA reads TGTGCCAGCAGCTTGAGCACAGGGGGTTTCGGGGAGCAGTTCTTC. This gives the protein CASSLSTGGFGEQFF. The complete variable domain, with remaining parts taken from reference TRBV5-4 and TRBJ2-1, reads ETGVTQSPTHLIKTRGQQVTLRCSSQSGHNTVSWYQQALGQGPQFIFQYYREEENGRGNFPPRFSGLQFPNYSSELNVNALELDDSALYLCASSLSTGGFGEQFFGPGTRLTVL.

This clonotype has only a few counts. V gene TRBV28 combines with J gene TRBJ1-1; possibly TRBD1 for D (6 bases). The germline V gene has CDR1 MDHEN and CDR2 SYDVKM. V was trimmed by 10 bases and J by 5 bases, leaving 17 bases between them. This CDR3 is 13 amino acids long. CDR3 DNA: TGTGCCATCGCCCGGGGGGCCGGGACTGAAGCTTTCTTT. The encoded protein is CAIARGAGTEAFF.

Many counts were recorded for this clonotype. V is TRBV5-1 and J is TRBJ2-3; D is ambiguous. The germline V gene encodes CDR1 SGHRS and CDR2 YFSETQ. There are 14 residues in the CDR3. Trimming removed 6 bases from V and 0 bases from J, with 11 bases in between. CDR3 region: CASTRGLSTDTQYF. In DNA form, the CDR3 reads TGCGCCAGCACCCGAGGCCTAAGCACAGATACGCAGTATTTT.

Comments on this clonotype: A much larger clone differs from this one at a single base, so this may be a read error. This chain uses TRBV7-3 with TRBJ1-2; TRBD1 matches 8 bases. Germline CDR1 SGHTA, CDR2 FQGTGA. CDR3 length: 13 amino acids. The CDR3 nucleotides read TGTGCCAGCAGCTTCGGGACAGGAGATGGCTGCACCTTC. Translating it yields CASSFGTGDGCTF. Based on the CDR3 plus reference TRBV7-3 and TRBJ1-2, the full variable domain is GAGVSQTPSNKVTEKGKYVELRCDPISGHTALYWYRQSLGQGPEFLIYFQGTGAADDSGLPNDRFFAVRPEGSVSTLKIQRTERGDSAVYLCASSFGTGDGCTFGSGTRLTVV.

This clonotype occurred a few times. The chain employs TRBV29-1 and TRBJ2-5, with 9 bases matching TRBD2. The CDR3 runs 18 residues. The V gene's germline CDR1 is SQVTM and CDR2 ANQGSEA. Trimming removed 3 bases from V and 4 bases from J; junction bases left unmatched: 18. CDR3 in amino acids: CSVDEGPVASGAPETQYF. CDR3 bases: TGCAGCGTTGATGAGGGCCCTGTGGCTAGCGGGGCCCCAGAGACCCAGTACTTC.

This chain uses TRBV27 with TRBJ2-1; 10 positions agree with TRBD2. CDR3 length: 16 residues. CDR1 and CDR2 (germline): MNHEY, SMNVEV (reference sequence). V was pared by 5 bases and J by 3 bases, with 7 bases of the junction left unmatched. The CDR3 region is CASSIRAGGNYNEQFF. The CDR3, as DNA: TGTGCCAGCAGTATCCGAGCGGGGGGGAACTACAATGAGCAGTTCTTC.

The chain recombines TRBV4-2 with TRBJ2-7; D is perhaps TRBD2 (5 bases). The CDR3 spans 13 residues. Trimming cost V 0 bases and J 12 bases, with 15 bases left between them. CDR1 is LGHNA and CDR2 is YNFKEQ in the germline V gene. This chain's CDR3 is CASSQEGLISPYF. The CDR3 coding sequence is TGTGCCAGCAGCCAAGAAGGACTCATCTCCCCGTACTTC.

This clonotype was observed at least ten times. The gene calls are TRBV10-3 and TRBJ1-1, with TRBD1 identical over 9 bases. V shed 4 bases, J shed 5 bases, and the junction held 8 bases outside the gene matches. CDR3 length: 15 amino acids. Germline assignment: CDR1 ENHRY and CDR2 SYGVKD. CDR3 sequence reads: CAISAGQGPGTEAFF. DNA for the CDR3: TGTGCCATCAGTGCCGGACAGGGGCCGGGAACTGAAGCTTTCTTT.